This TCR beta chain came from a study of T cell changes during pregnancy in multiple sclerosis (dated by TCRdb to between 2019 and 2020). General notes on the study: The study examined how the T cell repertoire changed over the course of pregnancy in women with multiple sclerosis.

Libraries were built with the immunoSEQ multiplex PCR assay. Not all clones reach the TCRdb copy of this immuneACCESS table, which keeps in-frame sequences only. Checked studies attribute under half of the gap to unresolved V genes and leave the rest unexplained. Across this sample there are around 30,000 clones, with 90% to 95% seen only once. The top ten clonotypes cover 0.4% to 0.55% of the sample. Trimming at the junction amounts to 1 base on V and 5 bases on J, and the germline ends lie 14 bases apart. The germline V gene specifies SQVTM as CDR1 and ANQGSEA as CDR2. Including the terminal cysteine and phenylalanine, the CDR3 comprises 14 residues. The sequence is cut down to CDR3 DNA, 42 bases in frame from base 1. As for this clone: What this receptor recognizes is not known. Per-base qualities were not stored, and no clone one base away is much larger.

The V and J segments used are TRBV29-1 and TRBJ1-1; the D region possibly corresponds to TRBD1 (5 bases align). The starting material was CD4+ T cells from peripheral blood mononuclear cells, obtained after pregnancy. The clonotype originates from a female donor with multiple sclerosis, enrolled in a pregnancy study. The CDR3 has the sequence CSVEVLKGSTEAFF. In nucleotide form, the sequence is TGCAGCGTTGAAGTTCTCAAGGGGTCGACTGAAGCTTTCTTT.